These 27 T cell receptor beta chains were all obtained from the same sample, sequenced in a study of T cell responses to AZD1222 COVID-19 vaccine. Some clones are missing from TCRdb's copy, which holds only in-frame ones; the method was immunoSEQ multiplex PCR. The profile shows roughly 77,000 clones, 90% to 95% of them singletons. Sequencing was performed on peripheral blood, taken on day 0 of MenACWY control vaccination. The receptors were gathered from an adult in good health.

The V and J genes are TRBV19 and TRBJ2-5, with D uncertain. There are 13 residues in the CDR3. Germline assignment: CDR1 LNHDA and CDR2 SQIVND (reference sequence). V was pared by 0 bases and J by 2 bases, with 4 bases between. As DNA, the CDR3 is TGTGCCAGTAGTATAGATAGTCAAGAGACCCAGTACTTC. The encoded protein is CASSIDSQETQYF.

This clone was found a few times. The gene calls are TRBV9 and TRBJ1-6, with 8 nucleotides matching TRBD1. The CDR3 covers 18 residues. Germline CDR1 and CDR2: SGDLS and YYNGEE. The J segment lost 5 bases and the V segment lost 3 bases, leaving 13 bases of the junction unmatched. CDR3 loop: CASSALDRGPADNSPLHF. The CDR3 nucleotides read TGTGCCAGCAGCGCCCTTGACAGGGGTCCGGCTGATAATTCACCCCTCCACTTT. The whole variable domain, remainder taken from reference TRBV9 and TRBJ1-6, is DSGVTQTPKHLITATGQRVTLRCSPRSGDLSVYWYQQSLDQGLQFLIQYYNGEERAKGNILERFSAQQFPDLHSELNLSSLELGDSALYFCASSALDRGPADNSPLHFGNGTRLTVT.

This chain links TRBV18 with TRBJ2-7, with 8 bases matching TRBD1. This CDR3 comprises 13 residues. CDR1 and CDR2 (germline): KGHSH, LQKENI. V shed 3 bases, J shed 5 bases, and the junction held 3 bases outside the gene matches. CDR3 nucleotide sequence: TGTGCCAGCTCACCGGACAGGGTCCACGAGCAGTACTTC. Its protein product is CASSPDRVHEQYF.

This chain joins TRBV18 and TRBJ1-3, with D possibly being TRBD1 (5 bases). V was clipped by 3 bases and J by 0 bases, with 9 bases between them. Germline V CDR1 and CDR2: KGHSH, LQKENI. CDR3 length: 15 amino acids. In DNA, the CDR3 is TGTGCCAGCTCACCCTCGGGGGGCTCTGGAAACACCATATATTTT. It translates to CASSPSGGSGNTIYF.

This clone was seen a handful of times. The chain is built from TRBV28 and TRBJ1-6, with 11 bases lining up with TRBD1. CDR1 is MDHEN and CDR2 is SYDVKM in the germline V gene. J gave up 10 bases and V 7 bases, and 6 bases lay outside the gene matches. CDR3 length: 14 amino acids. CDR3 sequence: CASNGGQGASPLHF. DNA for the CDR3: TGTGCCAGCAACGGCGGACAGGGGGCCTCACCCCTCCACTTT.

The rearrangement uses TRBV28 and TRBJ2-5, with 7 bases matching TRBD1. The CDR3 contains 16 residues. CDR1 is MDHEN and CDR2 is SYDVKM in the germline V gene. Unmatched junction bases numbered 10, after V lost 4 bases and J lost 2 bases. Here the CDR3 DNA reads TGTGCCAGCAGTTCCTCGGGACAGAGCGTTCAAGAGACCCAGTACTTC. This sequence encodes CASSSSGQSVQETQYF.

This clone was found once. The gene calls are TRBV28 and TRBJ2-4; weak D call: TRBD2 (5 bases). Trimming took off 3 bases at V and 8 bases at J, with 14 bases between the two ends. CDR3 length: 14 amino acids. Per germline, CDR1 MDHEN and CDR2 SYDVKM. The CDR3 DNA is TGTGCCAGCAGTTTTATGGCGGGCGCGGACATTCAGTACTTC. It specifies CASSFMAGADIQYF.

The V and J genes are TRBV18 and TRBJ2-5; the match to TRBD1 covers 8 bases. The CDR3 is made up of 15 amino acids. The junction had 9 bases not matched to a gene; V was cut back by 3 bases and J by 6 bases. CDR1 is KGHSH, CDR2 LQKENI, per germline. Here the CDR3 DNA reads TGTGCCAGCTCACCTTTAACAGGGGGTCTGCAGACCCAGTACTTC. Translated, it gives CASSPLTGGLQTQYF.

This rearrangement joins TRBV7-2 to TRBJ2-5; D unresolved. The CDR3 runs to 12 residues. In germline, CDR1 is SGHTA, CDR2 FQGNSA. V lost 0 bases to trimming and J lost 7 bases, with 6 bases between them. The CDR3 loop reads CASSLAVGTQYF. CDR3 DNA sequence: TGTGCCAGCAGCTTAGCTGTAGGGACCCAGTACTTC.

V and J are TRBV9 and TRBJ2-7; D ambiguous. The CDR3 length is 12 residues. The germline CDR1 and CDR2 sequences are SGDLS and YYNGEE. Trimming cost V 3 bases and J 2 bases, with 6 bases left between them. The CDR3 is CASSADPYEQYF. The CDR3 DNA is TGTGCCAGCAGCGCGGACCCCTACGAGCAGTACTTC.

The V call is TRBV5-1, the J call TRBJ2-3; TRBD2 agrees at 7 bases. There are 15 residues in the CDR3. The V gene's germline CDR1 is SGHRS and CDR2 YFSETQ. Trimming removed 0 bases from V and 2 bases from J; junction bases left unmatched: 3. DNA for the CDR3: TGCGCCAGCAGCTTGGATCGGGGGGTCACAGATACGCAGTATTTT. Translation: CASSLDRGVTDTQYF.

This sequence joins TRBV29-1 and TRBJ2-1, with 8 bases lining up with TRBD1. With 6 bases clipped from V and 5 bases from J, the junction kept 12 bases outside the gene matches. Germline-derived CDR1 and CDR2 are SQVTM and ANQGSEA. This CDR3 is 15 amino acids long. The CDR3 nucleotides are TGCAGCGTAACAAAATCCGGGACAGGTGACAATGAGCAGTTCTTC. Translating gives CSVTKSGTGDNEQFF.

The rearrangement links TRBV13 to TRBJ2-7; possibly TRBD2 for D (6 bases). The V gene's germline CDR1 is PRHDT and CDR2 FYEKMQ (reference sequence). CDR3 length equals 13 residues. V was pared by 6 bases and J by 2 bases, with 11 bases between. The CDR3 here is CASRPGGTYEQYF. The CDR3 nucleotides read TGTGCCAGCAGACCCGGGGGAACCTACGAGCAGTACTTC.

This chain links TRBV7-2 with TRBJ2-5; D might be TRBD1 or TRBD2, each matching 5 bases. The CDR3 has 16 residues. Trimming took 1 base from V and 5 from J, leaving 17 bases between them. CDR1 SGHTA and CDR2 FQGNSA come from the germline V gene. The CDR3 is CASSLVPLSWGETQYF. DNA of the CDR3: TGTGCCAGCAGCTTAGTTCCACTCTCATGGGGGGAGACCCAGTACTTC.

This clone was seen a few times. This chain uses TRBV9 with TRBJ2-1, with unresolved D. Deletions cut 0 bases from V and 0 bases from J, with 10 bases between. Germline V lookup: CDR1 SGDLS, CDR2 YYNGEE. This CDR3 is 16 amino acids long. The CDR3 DNA is TGTGCCAGCAGCGTAGCTGGTGAGAGCTCCTACAATGAGCAGTTCTTC. Protein: CASSVAGESSYNEQFF. The full variable domain, rest sourced from reference TRBV9 and TRBJ2-1, is DSGVTQTPKHLITATGQRVTLRCSPRSGDLSVYWYQQSLDQGLQFLIQYYNGEERAKGNILERFSAQQFPDLHSELNLSSLELGDSALYFCASSVAGESSYNEQFFGPGTRLTVL.

The chain uses TRBV19 and TRBJ1-5; 7 nucleotides line up with TRBD1. Germline CDR1 is LNHDA and CDR2 is SQIVND (reference sequence). The CDR3 has 14 amino acids. The trim removed 9 bases at V and 5 bases at J, leaving 10 bases unmatched. CDR3 in amino acids: CASRNRGNYQPQHF. CDR3 nucleotide sequence: TGTGCCAGCCGCAACAGGGGAAATTATCAGCCCCAGCATTTT. Variable domain in full (rest from reference TRBV19 and TRBJ1-5): DGGITQSPKYLFRKEGQNVTLSCEQNLNHDAMYWYRQDPGQGLRLIYYSQIVNDFQKGDIAEGYSVSREKKESFPLTVTSAQKNPTAFYLCASRNRGNYQPQHFGDGTRLSIL.

This chain connects TRBV12-3 or TRBV12-4 to TRBJ1-2; D remains ambiguous. This CDR3 region has 11 residues. The germline V and J ends were trimmed by 3 bases and 8 bases, with 7 bases remaining between them. The CDR3 DNA reads TGTGCCAGCAGTTTGCAGTCGGGCTACACCTTC. Translation gives CASSLQSGYTF.

This CDR3 is CASRPSQAGNQPQHF. In DNA, the CDR3 is TGTGCCAGCAGGCCCTCCCAGGCAGGTAATCAGCCCCAGCATTTT. The chain is built from TRBV6-5 and TRBJ1-5; no definite D call. This CDR3 spans 15 amino acids. V was cut by 6 bases and J by 4 bases, with 16 bases left in between. Per germline, CDR1 MNHEY and CDR2 SVGAGI.

In this sample, this clone turned up once. V gene TRBV19 combines with J gene TRBJ2-5; 7 bases align to TRBD1. V gave up 3 bases and J gave up 2 bases; unmatched junction bases: 9. In germline, CDR1 is LNHDA, CDR2 SQIVND (reference sequence). The CDR3 contains 16 residues. The CDR3 loop is CASSIWTGFSQETQYF. For the CDR3, the DNA is TGTGCCAGTAGTATTTGGACAGGCTTTAGTCAAGAGACCCAGTACTTC.

The chain couples TRBV19 to TRBJ2-3, with 11 nucleotides matching TRBD2. V lost 8 bases to trimming and J lost 6 bases; unmatched junction nucleotides: 13. The CDR3 is 16 residues long. Germline CDR1 reads LNHDA; CDR2 reads SQIVND (reference sequence). The CDR3 loop is CASAPVTSGVRDTQYF. The CDR3 DNA reads TGTGCCAGTGCCCCCGTGACTAGCGGGGTGCGGGATACGCAGTATTTT.

V usage is TRBV11-2 and J usage is TRBJ1-2; 7 bases line up with TRBD1. The CDR3 loop spans 17 amino acids. J lost 0 bases, V lost 4 bases, and 11 bases had no gene match. Germline CDR1 SGHAT, CDR2 FQNNGV. The DNA of the CDR3 is TGTGCCAGCAGCTCGATGCGCGGAGGGGGCGCTAACTATGGCTACACCTTC. Protein product: CASSSMRGGGANYGYTF.

The rearrangement joins TRBV6-2 or TRBV6-3 to TRBJ2-7; a weak D match, TRBD1 (5 bases). This CDR3 contains 13 residues. The germline V gene encodes CDR1 MNHEY and CDR2 SVGEGT. The V and J ends lost 5 bases and 6 bases respectively, with 14 bases between them. CDR3 region: CASSAQGMGEQYF. DNA for the CDR3: TGTGCCAGCAGTGCGCAGGGTATGGGCGAGCAGTACTTC.

J is TRBJ1-1 and V is TRBV28, with D hard to call. Germline loops: CDR1 MDHEN, CDR2 SYDVKM. This CDR3 spans 12 amino acids. Trimming stripped 7 bases from V and 6 bases from J, with 12 bases between. CDR3 DNA: TGTGCCAGCAAACTTTTGCCGGCTGAAGCTTTCTTT. Residues: CASKLLPAEAFF.

The chain links TRBV28 to TRBJ1-5; 8 bases line up with TRBD1. Trimming took 6 bases from V and 1 from J; bases not matched to a gene: 8. CDR1 is MDHEN and CDR2 is SYDVKM in the germline V gene. The CDR3 has 16 amino acids. CDR3 sequence reads: CASSPRGQASNQPQHF. CDR3 nucleotides: TGTGCCAGCAGCCCGAGGGGACAGGCGAGCAATCAGCCCCAGCATTTT. Full variable domain (rest looked up from reference TRBV28 and TRBJ1-5): DVKVTQSSRYLVKRTGEKVFLECVQDMDHENMFWYRQDPGLGLRLIYFSYDVKMKEKGDIPEGYSVSREKKERFSLILESASTNQTSMYLCASSPRGQASNQPQHFGDGTRLSIL.

Here the CDR3 reads CASSLKSTDTQYF. CDR3 nucleotides: TGCGCCAGCAGCCTCAAGAGCACAGATACGCAGTATTTT. The chain joins TRBV5-1 to TRBJ2-3; D uncertain. This CDR3 is 13 amino acids long. V was trimmed by 4 bases and J by 0 bases, leaving 6 bases between them. Germline V CDR1 and CDR2: SGHRS, YFSETQ. Complete variable domain (other parts from reference TRBV5-1 and TRBJ2-3): KAGVTQTPRYLIKTRGQQVTLSCSPISGHRSVSWYQQTPGQGLQFLFEYFSETQRNKGNFPGRFSGRQFSNSRSEMNVSTLELGDSALYLCASSLKSTDTQYFGPGTRLTVL.

This chain joins TRBV18 and TRBJ2-5; 9 bases are shared with TRBD1. Germline V gives CDR1 KGHSH, CDR2 LQKENI. The CDR3 loop spans 16 amino acids. The V and J ends lost 2 bases and 5 bases, in that order; junction bases with no gene match: 9. CDR3 nucleotides: TGTGCCAGCTCACCAAACTCCGAGGGGACAGGGGAGACCCAGTACTTC. This translates into CASSPNSEGTGETQYF.

Concerning this clone: Sequence at one end of the junction differs from germline and may be a read error. The CDR3 sequence: CASSIGTGFTDTQYF. The CDR3, as DNA: TGTGCTAGCAGCATAGGGACAGGGTTCACAGATACGCAGTATTTT. The chain has TRBV7-7 and TRBJ2-3, with 9 bases lining up with TRBD1. This CDR3 is 15 amino acids long. The germline V gene has CDR1 SSHAT and CDR2 FNYEAQ (reference sequence).